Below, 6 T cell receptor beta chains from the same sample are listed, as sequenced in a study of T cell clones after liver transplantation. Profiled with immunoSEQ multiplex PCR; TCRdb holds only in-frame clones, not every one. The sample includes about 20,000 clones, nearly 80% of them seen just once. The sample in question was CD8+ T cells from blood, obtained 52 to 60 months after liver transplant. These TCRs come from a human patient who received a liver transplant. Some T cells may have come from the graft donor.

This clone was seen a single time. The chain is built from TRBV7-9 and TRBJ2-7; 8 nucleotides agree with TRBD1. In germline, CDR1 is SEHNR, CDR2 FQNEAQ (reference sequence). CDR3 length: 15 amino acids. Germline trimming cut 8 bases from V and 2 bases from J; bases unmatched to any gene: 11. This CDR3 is CASATTQDRAYEQYF. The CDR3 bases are TGTGCCAGCGCCACGACCCAGGACAGGGCCTACGAGCAGTACTTC.

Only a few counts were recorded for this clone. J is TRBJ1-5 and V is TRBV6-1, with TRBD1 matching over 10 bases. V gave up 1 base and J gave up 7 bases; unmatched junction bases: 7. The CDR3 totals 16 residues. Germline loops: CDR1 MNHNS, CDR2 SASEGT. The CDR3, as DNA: TGTGCCAGCAGTGAAGTCGGCGGGACAGGGGACCAGCCCCAGCATTTT. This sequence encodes CASSEVGGTGDQPQHF.

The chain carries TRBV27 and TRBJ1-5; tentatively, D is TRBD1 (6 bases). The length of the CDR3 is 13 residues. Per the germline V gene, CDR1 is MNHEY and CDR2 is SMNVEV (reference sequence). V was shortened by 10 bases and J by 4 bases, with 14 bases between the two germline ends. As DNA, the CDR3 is TGTGCCACGGGGGGGGCGGGGAATCAGCCCCAGCATTTT. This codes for CATGGAGNQPQHF.

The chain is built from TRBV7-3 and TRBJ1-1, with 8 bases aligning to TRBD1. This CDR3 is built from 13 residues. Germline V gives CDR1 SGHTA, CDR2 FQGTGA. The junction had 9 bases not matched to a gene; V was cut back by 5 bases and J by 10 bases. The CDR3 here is CASSPTGGGGAFF. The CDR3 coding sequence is TGTGCCAGCAGCCCAACAGGGGGTGGCGGAGCTTTCTTT.

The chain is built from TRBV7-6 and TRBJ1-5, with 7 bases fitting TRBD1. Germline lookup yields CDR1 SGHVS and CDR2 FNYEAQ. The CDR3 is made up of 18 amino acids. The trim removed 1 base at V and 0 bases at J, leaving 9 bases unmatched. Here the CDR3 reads CASSLGAGGDYSNQPQHF. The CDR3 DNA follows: TGTGCCAGCAGCTTAGGGGCAGGGGGTGATTATAGCAATCAGCCCCAGCATTTT. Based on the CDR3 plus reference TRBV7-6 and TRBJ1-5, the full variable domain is GAGVSQSPRYKVTKRGQDVALRCDPISGHVSLYWYRQALGQGPEFLTYFNYEAQQDKSGLPNDRFSAERPEGSISTLTIQRTEQRDSAMYRCASSLGAGGDYSNQPQHFGDGTRLSIL.

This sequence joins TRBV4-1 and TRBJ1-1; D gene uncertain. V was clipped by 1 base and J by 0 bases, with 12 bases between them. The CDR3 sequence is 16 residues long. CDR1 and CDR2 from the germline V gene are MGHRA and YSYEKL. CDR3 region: CASSQVAGLMNTEAFF. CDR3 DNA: TGCGCCAGCAGCCAAGTTGCGGGCCTCATGAACACTGAAGCTTTCTTT.